This T cell receptor beta chain was sequenced in a study of shared clonotypes between healthy human individuals. Study-wide points: Shared clonotypes across all four donors exceeded non-shared ones in generation probability. Limitation of the genetic and exposure-history diversity represented came from the few donors.

On this clone: Antigen specificity is unknown.

The CDR3 extends over 13 amino acids. CDR1 and CDR2 from the germline V gene are SEHNR and FQNEAQ (reference sequence). Trimming cost V 2 bases and J 5 bases, with 9 bases left between them. It was at deep level that the assay was run. TCRdb keeps only in-frame clones here, not all; method: immunoSEQ multiplex PCR. The sample consists of 650,000 to 800,000 clones, around 77% of them appearing once. V gene TRBV7-9 combines with J gene TRBJ1-2, with D hard to call. Sequencing used memory CD4+ T cells sorted from blood. Subset meaning: CD45RA-negative fraction. This receptor was taken from a woman between 25 and 40 years old in good health. CDR3 residues: CASSLSRGYGYTF. The CDR3 nucleotides are TGTGCCAGCAGCTTATCCCGTGGGTATGGCTACACCTTC.